The T cell receptor beta chain described here comes from a study of cytomegalovirus exposure and HLA in healthy donors. The PCR had 60 Vbeta and 13 Jbeta primers. In the authors' methods: Roughly 11 million of the 80 million or so unique TCR beta chains counted in a later analysis were shared. The table came from immunoSEQ multiplex PCR; TCRdb's copy has only in-frame clones and leaves some out. V and J calls and clone size are those listed in that table; D and trimming were worked out from the DNA. This table has 95,000 to 130,000 clones, approximately 80% appearing once. As regards this clone: The antigen is not known.

The CDR3 runs 15 residues. Germline lookup yields CDR1 MDHEN and CDR2 SYDVKM. The V gene end was trimmed by 7 bases and the J gene end by 3 bases; junction bases not matched to a gene: 8. Whole-study findings and limits: HLA restriction was apparent for most CMV-associated TCR beta chains in a later analysis. Later, TCR association rates were found to vary by HLA locus, highest for DRB1 and lowest for HLA-C. Later, an analysis found that common viral pathogens appeared to be linked with several of the most significant clusters.

The chain recombines TRBV28 with TRBJ2-5, with 10 bases lining up with TRBD2. The sequence derives from a woman in her twenties or thirties in good health and CMV-seronegative. Sample: PBMCs. The CDR3 DNA reads TGTGCCAGCACCCACCGGCTAGCGGGAGAAGAGACCCAGTACTTC. Amino acid sequence: CASTHRLAGEETQYF.